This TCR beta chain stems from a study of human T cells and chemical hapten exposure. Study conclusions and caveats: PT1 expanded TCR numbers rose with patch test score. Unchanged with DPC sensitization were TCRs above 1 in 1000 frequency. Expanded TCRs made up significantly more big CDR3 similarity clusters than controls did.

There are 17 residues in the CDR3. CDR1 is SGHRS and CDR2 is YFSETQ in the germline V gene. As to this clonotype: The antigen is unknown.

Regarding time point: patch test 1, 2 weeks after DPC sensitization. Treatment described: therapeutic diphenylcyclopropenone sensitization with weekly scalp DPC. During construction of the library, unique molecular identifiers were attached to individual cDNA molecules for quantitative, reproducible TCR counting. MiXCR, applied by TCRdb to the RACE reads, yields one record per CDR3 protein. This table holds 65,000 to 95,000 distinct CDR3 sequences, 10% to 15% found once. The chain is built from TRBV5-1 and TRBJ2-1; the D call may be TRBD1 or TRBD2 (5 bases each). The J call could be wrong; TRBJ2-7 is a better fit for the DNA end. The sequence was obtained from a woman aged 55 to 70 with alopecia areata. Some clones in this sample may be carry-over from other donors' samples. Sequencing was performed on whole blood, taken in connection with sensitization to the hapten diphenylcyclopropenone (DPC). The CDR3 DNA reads TGCGCCAGCAGCTTGGGCATCGGGACGCATTCCTACAATGAGCAGTACTTC. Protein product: CASSLGIGTHSYNEQYF.